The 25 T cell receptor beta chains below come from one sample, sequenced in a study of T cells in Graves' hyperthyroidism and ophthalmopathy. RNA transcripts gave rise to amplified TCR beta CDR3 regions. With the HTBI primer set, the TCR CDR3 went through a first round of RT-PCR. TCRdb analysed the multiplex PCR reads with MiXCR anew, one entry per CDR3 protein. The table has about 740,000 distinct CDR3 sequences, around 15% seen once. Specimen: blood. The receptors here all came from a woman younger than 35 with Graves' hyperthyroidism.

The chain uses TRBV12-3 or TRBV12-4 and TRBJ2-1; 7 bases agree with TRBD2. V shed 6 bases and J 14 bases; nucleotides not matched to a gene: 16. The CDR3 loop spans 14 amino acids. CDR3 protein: CASSLMGGGGAEFF. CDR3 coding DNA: TGTGCCAGCAGCCTTATGGGGGGGGGAGGGGCGGAGTTCTTC.

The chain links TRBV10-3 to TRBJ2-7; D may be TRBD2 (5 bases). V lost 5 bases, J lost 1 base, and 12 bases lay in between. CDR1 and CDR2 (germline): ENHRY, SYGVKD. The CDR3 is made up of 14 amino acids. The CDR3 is CAISFLGESYEQYF. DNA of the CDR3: TGTGCCATCAGTTTTCTCGGGGAGTCCTACGAGCAGTACTTC.

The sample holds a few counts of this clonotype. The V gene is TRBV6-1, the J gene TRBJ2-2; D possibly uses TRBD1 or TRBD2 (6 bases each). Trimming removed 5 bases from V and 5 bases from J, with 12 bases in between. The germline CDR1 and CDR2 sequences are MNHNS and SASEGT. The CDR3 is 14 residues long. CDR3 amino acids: CASSRGVRTGELFF. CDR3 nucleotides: TGTGCCAGCAGTAGGGGGGTTAGGACCGGGGAGCTGTTTTTT.

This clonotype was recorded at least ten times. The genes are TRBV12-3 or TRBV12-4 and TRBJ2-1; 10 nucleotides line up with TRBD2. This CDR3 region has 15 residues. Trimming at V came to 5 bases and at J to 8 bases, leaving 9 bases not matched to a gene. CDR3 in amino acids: CASSMGASGSYEQFF. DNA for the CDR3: TGTGCCAGCAGTATGGGGGCTAGCGGGAGCTATGAGCAGTTCTTC.

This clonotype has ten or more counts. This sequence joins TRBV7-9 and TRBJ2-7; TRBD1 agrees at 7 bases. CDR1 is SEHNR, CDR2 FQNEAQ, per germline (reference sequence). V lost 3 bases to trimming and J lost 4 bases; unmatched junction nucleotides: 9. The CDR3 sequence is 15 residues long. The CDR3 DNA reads TGTGCCAGCAGCTTTTTAGGTACAGGGGATTACGAGCAGTACTTC. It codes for CASSFLGTGDYEQYF.

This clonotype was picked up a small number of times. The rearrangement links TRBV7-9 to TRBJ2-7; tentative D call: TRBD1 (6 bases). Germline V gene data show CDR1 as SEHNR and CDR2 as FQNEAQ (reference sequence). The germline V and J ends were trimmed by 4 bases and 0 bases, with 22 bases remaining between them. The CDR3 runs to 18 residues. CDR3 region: CASSSLVQGLADSYEQYF. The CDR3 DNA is TGTGCCAGCAGCTCCCTCGTTCAGGGGCTTGCCGACTCCTACGAGCAGTACTTC.

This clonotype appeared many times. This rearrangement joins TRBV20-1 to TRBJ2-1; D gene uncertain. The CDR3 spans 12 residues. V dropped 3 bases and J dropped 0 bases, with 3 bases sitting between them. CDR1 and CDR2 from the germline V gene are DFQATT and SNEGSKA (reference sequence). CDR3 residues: CSASASYNEQFF. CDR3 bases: TGCAGTGCTAGTGCCTCCTACAATGAGCAGTTCTTC.

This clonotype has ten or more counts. The CDR3 here is CASSLDVQTGRTHEQYF. The CDR3 coding sequence is TGTGCCAGCAGCTTAGACGTACAAACAGGGAGGACCCACGAGCAGTACTTC. The V and J genes are TRBV7-9 and TRBJ2-7; D may be TRBD1 or TRBD2 (6 bases each). Trimming removed 1 base from V and 5 bases from J, with 21 bases in between. CDR3 length equals 17 residues. Germline lookup yields CDR1 SEHNR and CDR2 FQNEAQ (reference sequence).

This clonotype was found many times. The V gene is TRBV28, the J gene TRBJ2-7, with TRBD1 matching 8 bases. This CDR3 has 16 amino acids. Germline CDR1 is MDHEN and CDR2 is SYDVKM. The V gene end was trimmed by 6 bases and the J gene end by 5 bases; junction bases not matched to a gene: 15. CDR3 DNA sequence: TGTGCCAGCAGCCTTGGGACGGGGACAGGAGTTGACGAGCAGTACTTC. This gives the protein CASSLGTGTGVDEQYF. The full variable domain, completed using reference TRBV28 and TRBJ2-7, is DVKVTQSSRYLVKRTGEKVFLECVQDMDHENMFWYRQDPGLGLRLIYFSYDVKMKEKGDIPEGYSVSREKKERFSLILESASTNQTSMYLCASSLGTGTGVDEQYFGPGTRLTVT.

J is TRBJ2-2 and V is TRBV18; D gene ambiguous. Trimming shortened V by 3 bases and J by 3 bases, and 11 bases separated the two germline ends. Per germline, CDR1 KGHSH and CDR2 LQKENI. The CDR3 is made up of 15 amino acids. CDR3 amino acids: CASSPGIPDTGELFF. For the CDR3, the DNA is TGTGCCAGCTCACCGGGAATTCCGGACACCGGGGAGCTGTTTTTT.

The CDR3 DNA follows: TGTGCCAGCAGCTTAGGGGTAGTTCGACAGAACAATGAGCAGTTCTTC. This sequence encodes CASSLGVVRQNNEQFF. V gene TRBV7-2 combines with J gene TRBJ2-1; D is possibly TRBD1 (5 bases). Germline loops: CDR1 SGHTA, CDR2 FQGNSA. The V end was cut by 1 base, the J end by 5 bases, with 15 bases between. The CDR3 length is 16 residues.

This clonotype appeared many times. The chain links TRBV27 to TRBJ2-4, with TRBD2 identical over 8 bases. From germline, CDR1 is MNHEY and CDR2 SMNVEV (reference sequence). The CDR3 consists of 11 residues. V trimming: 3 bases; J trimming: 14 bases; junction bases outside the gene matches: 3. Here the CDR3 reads CASSFSGTKYF. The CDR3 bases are TGTGCCAGCAGTTTTAGCGGGACTAAGTACTTC.

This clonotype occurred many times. The CDR3 loop reads CASSYGQGSYEQYF. CDR3 nucleotide sequence: TGTGCCAGCAGTTACGGGCAGGGGTCCTACGAGCAGTACTTC. The V and J genes are TRBV6-6 and TRBJ2-7, with D perhaps TRBD1 (6 bases). The CDR3 length is 14 residues. V lost 2 bases, J lost 1 base, and 9 bases lay in between. Germline-derived CDR1 and CDR2 are MNHNY and SVGAGI (reference sequence).

CDR3 bases: TGCAGCGTTTCAACGACAGGGGGTGGGGGCTACACCTTC. As protein: CSVSTTGGGGYTF. The chain carries TRBV29-1 and TRBJ1-2; 9 bases agree with TRBD1. The CDR3 consists of 13 residues. J gave up 8 bases and V 5 bases, and 9 bases lay outside the gene matches. Germline loops: CDR1 SQVTM, CDR2 ANQGSEA.

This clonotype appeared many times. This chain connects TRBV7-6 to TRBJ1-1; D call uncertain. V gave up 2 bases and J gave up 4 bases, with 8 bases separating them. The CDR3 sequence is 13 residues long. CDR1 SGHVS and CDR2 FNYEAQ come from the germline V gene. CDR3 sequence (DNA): TGTGCCAGCAGCTTAACCTTAGGCACTGAAGCTTTCTTT. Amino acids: CASSLTLGTEAFF.

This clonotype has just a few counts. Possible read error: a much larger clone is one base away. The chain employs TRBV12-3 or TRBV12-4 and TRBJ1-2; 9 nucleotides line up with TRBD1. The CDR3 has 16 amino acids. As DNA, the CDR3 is TGTGCCAGCAGTTTCGGGACAGGGATTCGCGACTATAGCTACACCTTC. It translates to CASSFGTGIRDYSYTF.

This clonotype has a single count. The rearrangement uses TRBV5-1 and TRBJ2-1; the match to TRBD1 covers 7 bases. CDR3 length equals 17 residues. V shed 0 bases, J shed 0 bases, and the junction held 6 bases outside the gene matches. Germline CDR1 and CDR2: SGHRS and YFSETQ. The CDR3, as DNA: TGCGCCAGCAGCTTGGAGACAGGGTTCAGCTCCTACAATGAGCAGTTCTTC. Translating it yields CASSLETGFSSYNEQFF.

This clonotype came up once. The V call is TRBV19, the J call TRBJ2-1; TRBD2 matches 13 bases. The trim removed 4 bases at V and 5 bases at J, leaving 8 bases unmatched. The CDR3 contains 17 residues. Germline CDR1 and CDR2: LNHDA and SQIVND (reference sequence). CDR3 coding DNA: TGTGCCAGTAGTACCTTTTTGGGACTAGCGGGAAACAATGAGCAGTTCTTC. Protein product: CASSTFLGLAGNNEQFF.

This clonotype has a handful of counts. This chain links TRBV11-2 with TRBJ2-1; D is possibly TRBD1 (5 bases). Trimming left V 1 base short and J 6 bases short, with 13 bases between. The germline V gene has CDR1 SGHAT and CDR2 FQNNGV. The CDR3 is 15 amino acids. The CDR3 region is CASSLVETRVNEQFF. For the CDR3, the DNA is TGTGCCAGCAGCTTAGTTGAGACCAGGGTCAATGAGCAGTTCTTC.

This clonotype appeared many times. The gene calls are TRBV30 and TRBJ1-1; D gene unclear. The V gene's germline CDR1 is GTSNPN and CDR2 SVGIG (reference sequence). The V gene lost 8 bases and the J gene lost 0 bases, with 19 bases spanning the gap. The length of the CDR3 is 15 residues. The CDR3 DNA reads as TGTGCCCGGACGCCGCCAGGTCTGTTGAACACTGAAGCTTTCTTT. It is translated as CARTPPGLLNTEAFF.

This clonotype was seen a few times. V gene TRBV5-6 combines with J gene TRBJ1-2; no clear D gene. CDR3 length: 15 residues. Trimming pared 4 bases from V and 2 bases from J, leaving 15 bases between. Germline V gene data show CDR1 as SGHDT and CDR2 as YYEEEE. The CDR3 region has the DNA TGTGCCAGCAGCATGCCGGGAGCTAAAAACTATGGCTACACCTTC. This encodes CASSMPGAKNYGYTF. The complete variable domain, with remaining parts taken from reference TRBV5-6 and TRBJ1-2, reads DAGVTQSPTHLIKTRGQQVTLRCSPKSGHDTVSWYQQALGQGPQFIFQYYEEEERQRGNFPDRFSGHQFPNYSSELNVNALLLGDSALYLCASSMPGAKNYGYTFGSGTRLTVV.

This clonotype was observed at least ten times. The CDR3 spells CASSLIPPPEETQYF. The DNA of the CDR3 is TGTGCCAGCAGTTTAATCCCCCCCCCAGAAGAGACCCAGTACTTC. The J gene is TRBJ2-5, the V gene TRBV28, with D unresolved. Germline V gene lookup returns CDR1 MDHEN and CDR2 SYDVKM. The CDR3 length is 15 residues. The V gene lost 2 bases and the J gene lost 3 bases, with 13 bases spanning the gap.

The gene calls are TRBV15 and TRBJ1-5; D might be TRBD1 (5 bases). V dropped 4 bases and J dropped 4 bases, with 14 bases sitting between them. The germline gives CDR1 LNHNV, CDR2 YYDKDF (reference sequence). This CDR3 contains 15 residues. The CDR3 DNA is TGTGCCACCAGCAAAGTGGTTGGGGGTAATCAGCCCCAGCATTTT. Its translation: CATSKVVGGNQPQHF.

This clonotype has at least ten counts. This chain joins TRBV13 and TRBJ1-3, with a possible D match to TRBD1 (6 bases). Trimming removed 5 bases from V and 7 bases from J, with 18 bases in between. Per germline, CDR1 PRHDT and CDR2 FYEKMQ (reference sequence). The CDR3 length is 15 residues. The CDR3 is CASSPKTGGRNTIYF. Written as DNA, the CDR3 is TGTGCCAGCAGCCCCAAGACAGGCGGGAGGAACACCATATATTTT.

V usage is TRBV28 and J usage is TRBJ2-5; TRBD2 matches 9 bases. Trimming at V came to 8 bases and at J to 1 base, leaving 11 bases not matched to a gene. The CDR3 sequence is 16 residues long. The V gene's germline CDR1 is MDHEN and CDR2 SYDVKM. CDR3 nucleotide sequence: TGTGCCAGCGATATTTCCGCGGGAGGGCCCCAAGAGACCCAGTACTTC. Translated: CASDISAGGPQETQYF.